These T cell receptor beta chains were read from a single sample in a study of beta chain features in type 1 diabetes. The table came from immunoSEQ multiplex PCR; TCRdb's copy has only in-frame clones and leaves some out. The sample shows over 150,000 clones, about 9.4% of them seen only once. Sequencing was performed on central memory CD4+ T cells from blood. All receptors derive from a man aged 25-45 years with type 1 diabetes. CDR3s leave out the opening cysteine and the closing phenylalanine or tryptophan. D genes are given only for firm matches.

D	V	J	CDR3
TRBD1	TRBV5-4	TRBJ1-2	ASSFDRGHGYT
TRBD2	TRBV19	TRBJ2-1	ASSISSGTSGNEQF
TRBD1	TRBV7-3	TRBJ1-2	ASSPSDRGDYGYT
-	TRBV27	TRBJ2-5	ASSFTGQETQY
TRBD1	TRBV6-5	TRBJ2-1	ASSSNPGGGAEQF
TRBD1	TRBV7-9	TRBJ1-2	ASSLFGTGDGYT
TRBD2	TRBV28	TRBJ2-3	ASSLAGRDTQY
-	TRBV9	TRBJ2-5	ASSVAKGAGETQY
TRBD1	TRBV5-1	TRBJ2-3	ASSLDPGQGTDTQY
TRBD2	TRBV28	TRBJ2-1	ASSLSSGGKGEQF
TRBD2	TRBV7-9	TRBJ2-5	ASSSKLAGETQY
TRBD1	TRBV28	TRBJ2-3	ASSLKTAGGETDTQY
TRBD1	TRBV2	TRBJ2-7	ASTPGQGEQY
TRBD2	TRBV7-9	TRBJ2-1	ASSLAQGLVDEQF
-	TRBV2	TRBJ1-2	ASRVTHTNGYT
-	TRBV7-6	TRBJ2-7	ASSLGGGLDAYEQY
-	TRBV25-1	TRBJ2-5	ASSGGGYSEETQY
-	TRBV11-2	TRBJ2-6	ASSFDDSSGANVLT
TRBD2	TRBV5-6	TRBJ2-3	ASSPAGLASTDTQY
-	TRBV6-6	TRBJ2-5	ASRSVASETQY
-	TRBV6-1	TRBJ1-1	ASTHREGQNTEAF
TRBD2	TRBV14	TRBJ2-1	ASSATSGSFNEQF
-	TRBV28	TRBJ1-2	ASSLSFGGYT
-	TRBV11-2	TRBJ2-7	ASSFQGIGEQY
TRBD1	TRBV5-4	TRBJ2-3	ASSPGQWADTQY
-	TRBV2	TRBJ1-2	ASRPDMGEAT
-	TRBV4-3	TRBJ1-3	ASSQDKGSGVGNTIY
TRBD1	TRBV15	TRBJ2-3	ATSRDQGARDTQY
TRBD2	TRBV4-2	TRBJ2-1	ASSQGTSGADYNEQF
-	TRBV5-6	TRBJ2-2	ASSFGASANTGELF
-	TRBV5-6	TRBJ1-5	ASSGGRRQPQH
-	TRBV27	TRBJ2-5	ASSLRTAQETQY
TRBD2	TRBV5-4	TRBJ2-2	ASSSGSQRNGGELF
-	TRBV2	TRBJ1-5	AIQEGESQPQH
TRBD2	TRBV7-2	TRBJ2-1	ASSQLAGTHSEQF
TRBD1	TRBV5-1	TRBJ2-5	ASKNGDRGRGETQY
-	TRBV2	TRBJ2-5	ASKEVEETQY
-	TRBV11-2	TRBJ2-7	ASSRVLYEQY
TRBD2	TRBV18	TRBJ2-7	ASSPTSGRTNEQY
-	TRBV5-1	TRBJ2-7	ASSLGQLSEQY
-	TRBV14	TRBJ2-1	ASSPLRQINEQF
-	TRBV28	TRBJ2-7	ASSLSRSYEQY
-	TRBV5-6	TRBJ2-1	ASSLGARDNEQF
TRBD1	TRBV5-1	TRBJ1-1	ASSFRQGTMNTEAF
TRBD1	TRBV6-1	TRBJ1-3	ATTTGTGSGNTIY
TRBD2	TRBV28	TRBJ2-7	AGGTSGRGSYEQY
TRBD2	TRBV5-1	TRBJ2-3	ASVDLAAATDTQY
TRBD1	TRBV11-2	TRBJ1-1	ASSSGQGGIAEAF
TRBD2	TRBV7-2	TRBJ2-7	ASSRGLAELYEQY
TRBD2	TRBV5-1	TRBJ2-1	ASSTGLVYNEQF
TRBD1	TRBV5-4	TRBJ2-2	ASSLTGATGELF
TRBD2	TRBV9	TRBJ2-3	ASGAGAFGGTDTQY
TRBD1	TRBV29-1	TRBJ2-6	SVGQGQSSGANVLT
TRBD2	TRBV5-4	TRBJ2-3	ASSLRLAGGPTDTQY
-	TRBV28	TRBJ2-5	ASSSGQQETQY
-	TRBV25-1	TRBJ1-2	ASSFGIQYGYT
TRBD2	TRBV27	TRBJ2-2	ASSPTLPAGGPGTGELF